This entry features one T cell receptor beta chain sequence. Trimming cost V 7 bases and J 1 base, with 7 bases left between them. The CDR3 runs 11 residues. CDR1 is DFQATT and CDR2 is SNEGSKA in the germline V gene (reference sequence). The entry originates in a study of blood T cell repertoires in COVID-19. About the research overall: The cDNA or gDNA used as material had been derived from T cells, B-cell-depleted T cells, or PBMCs.

Methods used by the authors: It was from reference gene primer amplification that nucleated cell counts were estimated. Some clones are missing from TCRdb's copy, which holds only in-frame ones; the method was immunoSEQ multiplex PCR. The V and J calls and clone size are taken from that table; D and trimming were inferred from the DNA. The sample records about 260,000 clones, approximately 80% being singletons. This clonotype was sampled from a woman older than 75 with acute or convalescent COVID-19. The chain carries TRBV20-1 and TRBJ1-1; D gene uncertain. Sequencing used peripheral blood. DNA for the CDR3: TGCAGTGTCCCCTGGAACACTGAAGCTTTCTTT. Translating gives CSVPWNTEAFF.